One TCR beta chain is described in this entry. Only a few counts were recorded for this clonotype. Its antigen remains unidentified. No base-level quality is on record; no much larger clone is a single base apart. The CDR3 runs 15 amino acids, cysteine and phenylalanine included. Only CDR3 DNA remains: 45 bases, in frame from the first base. CDR1 and CDR2, per the germline V gene (reference sequence), are DFQATT and SNEGSKA. V lost 2 bases and J lost 1 base; the stretch between them is 14 bases long. The sample is drawn from a study of CD8 T cells in ankylosing spondylitis (dated by TCRdb to 2016 to 2017). About the investigation overall: T cell receptor beta repertoires were profiled in healthy donors and ankylosing spondylitis patients so that disease-linked TCR variants could be found. The full study cohort comprised some 27 ankylosing spondylitis patients and 85 to 120 healthy donors. Samples of peripheral blood were taken, and for ankylosing spondylitis patients, synovial fluid was collected as well. General study outcomes and caveats: Some of the motif variants had been reported before in the synovial fluid and blood of reactive arthritis patients, a finding that suggests common disease-initiation mechanisms. A TCR beta motif of about 8 highly homologous amino acid variants appeared characteristic of blood from ankylosing spondylitis patients. The disease-linked clones showed a CD8+ phenotype and occurred at relatively low frequencies in peripheral blood. The disease-linked clones were reported as significantly enriched in matched synovial fluid samples from ankylosing spondylitis patients.

The sequencer was an Illumina HiSeq 2500. Quantitative 5'-RACE with molecular barcodes was used to prepare TCR beta libraries. The authors processed their data as follows. To identify disease-linked TCR variants, a new computational method was used, one built on a probabilistic model of VDJ rearrangement. TCRdb redid the processing of the public reads, applying fastp at Q25 and MiXCR, and retained in-frame beta chains. Here each entry gathers all rows of one CDR3 protein and keeps the most common genes and DNA. The V and J calls reflect TCRdb's pipeline rather than the authors' work. Here the sample has hundreds of thousands of distinct CDR3 sequences; approximately 10% occur a single time. Of the sample, 0.51% falls within the top ten clones.

The sequence derives from a male donor with ankylosing spondylitis. The rearrangement joined TRBV20-1 to TRBJ1-1, and TRBD1 may be the D gene, going by 5 matching bases. Source material: blood, either unsorted or a sorted T cell fraction (not recorded which). The CDR3 protein sequence reads: CSARWRQTWNTEAFF. The sequenced DNA is TGCAGTGCTAGATGGAGACAGACCTGGAACACTGAAGCTTTCTTT.